One sample yielded the 10 T cell receptor beta chains listed below, sequenced in a study of blood T cell repertoires in COVID-19. Using immunoSEQ multiplex PCR, the repertoire was profiled, and TCRdb retains in-frame clones only, with some absent. The repertoire holds under 300,000 clones, with roughly 90% as singletons. Specimen: peripheral blood. These receptors originate from a woman aged 25-40 years with COVID-19, enrolled during active disease.

The V call is TRBV2, the J call TRBJ2-5; the match to TRBD1 covers 9 bases. This CDR3 spans 16 amino acids. Per the germline V gene, CDR1 is SNHLY and CDR2 is FYNNEI. The trim removed 3 bases at V and 3 bases at J, leaving 8 bases unmatched. CDR3 protein: CASSERGTGGKETQYF. CDR3 DNA: TGTGCCAGCAGTGAGAGGGGTACAGGGGGCAAAGAGACCCAGTACTTC.

The V call is TRBV19, the J call TRBJ2-7; 10 bases align to TRBD1. With 2 bases clipped from V and 5 bases from J, the junction kept 6 bases outside the gene matches. The CDR3 totals 15 residues. Germline loops: CDR1 LNHDA, CDR2 SQIVND (reference sequence). The CDR3 bases are TGTGCCAGTAGTATACGACAGGGGGCTAGGAACGAGCAGTACTTC. Its translation: CASSIRQGARNEQYF.

The CDR3 spells CASSQVGLQGPNYGYTF. The CDR3 bases are TGTGCCAGCAGCCAAGTTGGTTTGCAGGGGCCCAACTATGGCTACACCTTC. The chain carries TRBV4-2 and TRBJ1-2; D may be TRBD1 (6 bases). The germline gives CDR1 LGHNA, CDR2 YNFKEQ. This CDR3 comprises 17 residues. Trimming removed 1 base at V and 2 bases at J, with 17 bases between.

For this clone: The junction does not match germline at one end; this may be a read error. The chain employs TRBV27 and TRBJ1-2; TRBD1 aligns across 9 bases. The germline CDR1 and CDR2 sequences are MNHEY and SMNVEV (reference sequence). CDR3 size: 15 residues. The CDR3 bases are TGTGCCAGCAGTCCCGGACAGGGGAGTAACTATGACTACACCTTC. Its translation is CASSPGQGSNYDYTF.

This clone appeared once. The chain joins TRBV5-4 to TRBJ2-1; possibly TRBD1 for D (7 bases). Germline V gene data show CDR1 as SGHNT and CDR2 as YYREEE (reference sequence). CDR3 length equals 14 residues. The V and J ends lost 4 bases and 7 bases respectively, with 15 bases between them. CDR3 region: CASSPGDRGNEQFF. CDR3 DNA: TGTGCCAGCAGCCCGGGGGACAGAGGAAATGAGCAGTTCTTC.

As DNA, the CDR3 is TGTGCCAGCAGCTCCTGGGACAGGAGACAAGAGACCCAGTACTTC. Its protein is CASSSWDRRQETQYF. This rearrangement joins TRBV11-2 to TRBJ2-5, with 8 bases lining up with TRBD1. V lost 4 bases to trimming and J lost 2 bases; unmatched junction nucleotides: 6. The CDR3 length is 15 residues. Germline CDR1 and CDR2: SGHAT and FQNNGV.

This clone has a single count. CDR3 residues: CASSQLGNRAEAFF. CDR3 in DNA: TGTGCCAGCAGTCAGCTCGGGAATCGCGCTGAAGCTTTCTTT. The chain is built from TRBV27 and TRBJ1-1; D call uncertain. Trimming shortened V by 5 bases and J by 6 bases, and 16 bases separated the two germline ends. CDR3 length: 14 amino acids. Germline V lookup: CDR1 MNHEY, CDR2 SMNVEV (reference sequence).

The rearrangement uses TRBV3-1 (or the pseudogene TRBV3-2) and TRBJ1-1; TRBD1 aligns across 7 bases. Germline V gene lookup returns CDR1 LGHDT and CDR2 YNNKEL (reference sequence). This CDR3 spans 15 amino acids. Germline trimming cut 4 bases from V and 8 bases from J; bases unmatched to any gene: 13. The CDR3 DNA sequence: TGTGCCAGCAGCCCAGGGGGTTGGGGGGCAGGGGAAGCTTTCTTT. Its protein product is CASSPGGWGAGEAFF.

This clone was seen a handful of times. The chain joins TRBV7-9 to TRBJ2-2; D is perhaps TRBD1 (6 bases). From germline, CDR1 is SEHNR and CDR2 FQNEAQ (reference sequence). Trimming stripped 1 base from V and 2 bases from J, with 11 bases between. The CDR3 is 16 residues long. The CDR3 here is CASSLGLRGNTGELFF. The CDR3 DNA is TGTGCCAGCAGCTTAGGCCTCAGGGGTAACACCGGGGAGCTGTTTTTT. Supplemented by reference TRBV7-9 and TRBJ2-2, the full variable domain reads DTGVSQNPRHKITKRGQNVTFRCDPISEHNRLYWYRQTLGQGPEFLTYFQNEAQLEKSRLLSDRFSAERPKGSFSTLEIQRTEQGDSAMYLCASSLGLRGNTGELFFGEGSRLTVL.

The chain is built from TRBV27 and TRBJ1-1; perhaps TRBD1 as D (5 bases). In germline, CDR1 is MNHEY, CDR2 SMNVEV (reference sequence). Trimming cost V 10 bases and J 0 bases, with 18 bases left between them. CDR3 length: 15 residues. CDR3 in amino acids: CATALSRGVNTEAFF. CDR3 DNA: TGTGCCACCGCCTTGAGTCGGGGGGTGAACACTGAAGCTTTCTTT.